This T cell receptor (beta chain) appears in the sequencing data of a study of regulatory T cells (dated by TCRdb to the late 2010s). Regarding the study in general: The study compared T-cell receptor beta repertoires of sorted regulatory, conventional CD4+ and CD8+ T cells between CD3G-deficient patients and healthy controls. Results the study describes overall, beyond this receptor: Patient-derived CD8+ T cells showed a nonsignificant trend toward reduced Shannon entropy compared with control CD8+ cells. Repertoires from patients had restricted unique TRB V-J pairs and skewed V and J gene usage, with the strongest effect in regulatory T cells.

In the multiplex PCR, 52 forward TRBV primers and 13 reverse TRBJ primers were used, and assay-based and computational corrections were applied for amplification bias. Within the immunoSEQ assay, multiplex PCR amplified rearranged TRB loci from genomic DNA. An Illumina HiSeq platform was used to sequence the TRB amplicons. As for the original processing: Raw sequences were error-filtered and aligned to reference gene sequences by custom algorithms and were subsequently analyzed with the immunoSEQ online tools. Productive and nonproductive TRB rearrangement frequencies were evaluated among both unique and total sequences. Assessment of potential self-reactivity relied on the hydrophobicity of positions 6 and 7 in the TRB CDR3, along with their amino acid composition. Prism software was used to run t tests, Mann-Whitney tests or two-way ANOVA for comparisons between groups. The clones in this table, taken by TCRdb from immuneACCESS, are in-frame only. Not every clone is retained; where verified, under half of the shortfall comes from an unresolved V gene, and the cause of the rest is unknown. V and J calls and clone size are as listed in that table; D and trimming were resolved from the DNA. The sample data list some 17,000 clones, and about 92% of these were observed just once. The top ten clonotypes cover over 25% of the sample.

Comment on this clone: Its antigen specificity is not known. Nothing much larger sits one base from this clone, and base qualities are not available.

Evidence of autoimmunity was found in all CD3G-deficient patients, and more severe autoimmunity was observed in two of the patients. Patients were tested at ages ranging from 2 to 39 years, and reduced naive and increased memory CD4+ and CD8+ T-cell proportions were found in the patients. The patient group comprised several individuals with CD3G deficiency. Patient samples and clinical data were obtained from an international physician network spanning the United States, Europe and Asia. Ficoll density separation was used to isolate peripheral blood mononuclear cells. A FACSAria cell sorter was used to isolate CD3+ CD8+ CD4- T cells. The specimen was CD8+ T cells sorted from blood. The sequence came from a person aged 18 to 35 with CD3G deficiency.

The DNA is TGTGCCTGGAGTGTCACCGGGACAGCTTGGAAATATTTT. It is translated as CAWSVTGTAWKYF. Recombination linked TRBV30 to TRBJ1-3; the central 7 bases match TRBD1. Germline trimming amounts to 0 bases on V and 15 bases on J, with 11 as the count of junction bases outside the gene matches. Reading from cysteine to phenylalanine, the CDR3 counts 13 amino acids. The sequence is cut down to CDR3 DNA, 39 bases in frame from base 1. Via the germline V gene (reference sequence), CDR1 is GTSNPN and CDR2 SVGIG.